These 16 T cell receptor beta chains originate from one sample sequenced in a study of blood T cell repertoires in COVID-19. TCRdb's copy holds only in-frame clones and misses some; the assay was immunoSEQ multiplex PCR. The sample records about 180,000 clones, around 87% being singletons. Sequenced input: peripheral blood. These receptors originate from a woman aged 25 to 45 with active or convalescent COVID-19.

The V gene is TRBV27, the J gene TRBJ2-5; 8 nucleotides agree with TRBD1. Germline CDR1 is MNHEY and CDR2 is SMNVEV (reference sequence). V gave up 5 bases and J gave up 4 bases; unmatched junction bases: 9. This CDR3 spans 15 amino acids. The CDR3 coding sequence is TGTGCCAGCAGTCCAAGCCCAGGGGGCGGAGAGACCCAGTACTTC. This gives the protein CASSPSPGGGETQYF.

The chain carries TRBV5-4 and TRBJ2-1; a possible D gene is TRBD1 (6 bases). The germline V gene encodes CDR1 SGHNT and CDR2 YYREEE (reference sequence). Trimming took 4 bases from V and 6 from J, leaving 20 bases between them. This CDR3 is built from 16 residues. CDR3 nucleotide sequence: TGTGCCAGCAGCCCAATGACAGGCCCAGGGGTCAATGAGCAGTTCTTC. Translated: CASSPMTGPGVNEQFF.

The CDR3 reads CASSEDRGLSGYTF. CDR3 coding DNA: TGTGCCAGCAGTGAAGACAGGGGATTGAGTGGCTACACCTTC. The genes are TRBV6-1 and TRBJ1-2; 7 bases map to TRBD1. This CDR3 is built from 14 residues. V lost 1 base to trimming and J lost 7 bases; unmatched junction nucleotides: 6. The germline V gene encodes CDR1 MNHNS and CDR2 SASEGT.

The CDR3 sequence is CASSYGQGWDQPQHF. Here the CDR3 DNA reads TGTGCCAGCAGTTACGGACAGGGATGGGATCAGCCCCAGCATTTT. V is TRBV6-5 and J is TRBJ1-5, with 8 bases aligning to TRBD1. Per the germline V gene, CDR1 is MNHEY and CDR2 is SVGAGI. V lost 2 bases and J lost 5; bases outside the gene matches: 5. The length of the CDR3 is 15 residues.

V gene TRBV9 combines with J gene TRBJ2-4, with TRBD2 matching over 8 bases. This CDR3 has 16 residues. Germline CDR1 SGDLS, CDR2 YYNGEE. V lost 4 bases, J lost 1 base, and 7 bases stayed unmatched. CDR3 DNA sequence: TGTGCCAGCAGCTCTACTAGCGGAGCGGCCAAAAACATTCAGTACTTC. Protein product: CASSSTSGAAKNIQYF.

This rearrangement joins TRBV11-3 to TRBJ2-7; D possibly corresponds to TRBD1 (6 bases). CDR3 length: 15 amino acids. V lost 5 bases to trimming and J lost 2 bases, with 16 bases between them. CDR1 is SGHNT, CDR2 YENEEA, per germline. CDR3 DNA: TGTGCCAGCAGCCCCATACAGGGAAACCCCTACGAGCAGTACTTC. Residues: CASSPIQGNPYEQYF.

V and J are TRBV19 and TRBJ2-3, with 8 bases fitting TRBD2. The CDR3 contains 16 residues. CDR1 is LNHDA and CDR2 is SQIVND in the germline V gene (reference sequence). The V segment lost 6 bases and the J segment 2 bases; nucleotides outside the gene matches: 10. CDR3 sequence (DNA): TGTGCCAGTAGGGGGGACCGGCGGGAGGCCACAGATACGCAGTATTTT. The encoded protein is CASRGDRREATDTQYF.

The chain carries TRBV19 and TRBJ1-5; possible D gene TRBD1, 5 bases. V gave up 3 bases and J gave up 1 base, with 13 bases separating them. The CDR3 loop spans 16 amino acids. In germline, CDR1 is LNHDA, CDR2 SQIVND (reference sequence). The CDR3 DNA sequence: TGTGCCAGTAGTATGGTCAGGGACTGGAGCAATCAGCCCCAGCATTTT. This sequence encodes CASSMVRDWSNQPQHF.

The chain uses TRBV3-1 (or the pseudogene TRBV3-2) and TRBJ1-5, with TRBD1 as a possible D gene (6 bases). Germline V gene lookup returns CDR1 LGHDT and CDR2 YNNKEL (reference sequence). V shed 4 bases and J shed 2 bases, with 15 bases lying between them. The CDR3 has 16 amino acids. The CDR3: CASSPTTGRGNQPQHF. CDR3 bases: TGTGCCAGCAGCCCAACTACAGGGCGAGGCAATCAGCCCCAGCATTTT.

This rearrangement joins TRBV5-6 to TRBJ1-6, with D uncertain. The germline gives CDR1 SGHDT, CDR2 YYEEEE. The V and J ends lost 3 bases and 11 bases respectively, with 24 bases between them. The CDR3 is made up of 17 amino acids. DNA of the CDR3: TGTGCCAGCAGCTCGGAGGCCCAATGGGGTTTCGGAACACCCCTCCACTTT. It translates to CASSSEAQWGFGTPLHF.

The chain carries TRBV18 and TRBJ2-5; a weak D match, TRBD1 (6 bases). This CDR3 is built from 13 residues. V lost 8 bases and J 5 bases, leaving 15 bases between the germline ends. Germline CDR1 reads KGHSH; CDR2 reads LQKENI. The CDR3 sequence is CASEKGGEETQYF. CDR3 nucleotide sequence: TGTGCCAGCGAGAAAGGGGGTGAGGAGACCCAGTACTTC. The full variable domain, rest sourced from reference TRBV18 and TRBJ2-5, is NAGVMQNPRHLVRRRGQEARLRCSPMKGHSHVYWYRQLPEEGLKFMVYLQKENIIDESGMPKERFSAEFPKEGPSILRIQQVVRGDSAAYFCASEKGGEETQYFGPGTRLLVL.

This chain uses TRBV28 with TRBJ1-1; 7 bases line up with TRBD1. Germline CDR1 is MDHEN and CDR2 is SYDVKM. J gave up 6 bases and V 4 bases, and 2 bases lay outside the gene matches. The CDR3 loop spans 12 amino acids. CDR3 loop: CASSWGTAEAFF. CDR3 nucleotides: TGTGCCAGCAGTTGGGGGACAGCTGAAGCTTTCTTT.

This chain connects TRBV6-5 to TRBJ1-2; weak D call: TRBD1 (5 bases). CDR1 MNHEY and CDR2 SVGAGI come from the germline V gene. V lost 11 bases and J lost 8, with 18 bases in between. The CDR3 totals 12 residues. CDR3 protein: CAGQRVRGGYTF. The CDR3 region has the DNA TGTGCCGGACAAAGGGTCCGAGGAGGCTACACCTTC.

V is TRBV19 and J is TRBJ1-2; a possible D gene is TRBD1 (6 bases). Trimming cost V 5 bases and J 7 bases, with 17 bases left between them. In germline, CDR1 is LNHDA, CDR2 SQIVND (reference sequence). This CDR3 has 14 amino acids. The CDR3 nucleotides read TGTGCCAGTAGTGTCCGCCCAACAGGGTTTGGCTACACCTTC. It specifies CASSVRPTGFGYTF. The entire variable domain, with the rest obtained from reference TRBV19 and TRBJ1-2, is as follows: DGGITQSPKYLFRKEGQNVTLSCEQNLNHDAMYWYRQDPGQGLRLIYYSQIVNDFQKGDIAEGYSVSREKKESFPLTVTSAQKNPTAFYLCASSVRPTGFGYTFGSGTRLTVV.

The V call is TRBV27, the J call TRBJ2-2, with D perhaps TRBD2 (6 bases). In germline, CDR1 is MNHEY, CDR2 SMNVEV (reference sequence). The CDR3 has 17 residues. V lost 0 bases and J 0 bases, leaving 11 bases between the germline ends. Written as DNA, the CDR3 is TGTGCCAGCAGTTTATCGCCCGGGACTTCGAACACCGGGGAGCTGTTTTTT. As protein: CASSLSPGTSNTGELFF.

The chain has TRBV24-1 and TRBJ2-7, with D possibly being TRBD2 (5 bases). CDR3 length: 12 residues. V shed 4 bases and J shed 7 bases, with 10 bases lying between them. Germline V gives CDR1 KGHDR, CDR2 SFDVKD. CDR3 sequence (DNA): TGTGCCACCAGTGACTGGACGGGGGAGCAGTACTTC. The encoded protein is CATSDWTGEQYF.